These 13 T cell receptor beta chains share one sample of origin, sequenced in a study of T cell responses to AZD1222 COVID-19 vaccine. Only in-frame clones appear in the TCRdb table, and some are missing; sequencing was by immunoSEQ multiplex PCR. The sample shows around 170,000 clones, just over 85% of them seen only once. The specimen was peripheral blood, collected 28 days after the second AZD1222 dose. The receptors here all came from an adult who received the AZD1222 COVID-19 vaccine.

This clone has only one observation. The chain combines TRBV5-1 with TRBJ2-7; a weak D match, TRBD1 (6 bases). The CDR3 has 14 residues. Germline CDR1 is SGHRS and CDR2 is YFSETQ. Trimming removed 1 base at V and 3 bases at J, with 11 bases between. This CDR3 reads CASSLWDTSYEQYF. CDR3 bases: TGCGCCAGCAGCTTGTGGGACACAAGCTACGAGCAGTACTTC.

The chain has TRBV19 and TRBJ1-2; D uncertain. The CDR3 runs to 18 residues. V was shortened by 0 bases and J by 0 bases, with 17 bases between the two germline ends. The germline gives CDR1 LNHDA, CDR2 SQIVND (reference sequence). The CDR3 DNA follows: TGTGCCAGTAGTATAGAGCTGGGAATCACAGTCCCTAACTATGGCTACACCTTC. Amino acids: CASSIELGITVPNYGYTF.

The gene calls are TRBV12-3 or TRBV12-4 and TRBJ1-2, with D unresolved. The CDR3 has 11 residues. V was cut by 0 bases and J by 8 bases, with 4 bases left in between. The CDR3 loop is CASSLAGGYTF. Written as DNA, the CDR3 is TGTGCCAGCAGTTTAGCTGGCGGCTACACCTTC.

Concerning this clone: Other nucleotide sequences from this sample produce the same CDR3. In DNA form, the CDR3 reads TGCGCCAGCAGCTTCAGGGGAAACACCGGGGAGCTGTTTTTT. This sequence encodes CASSFRGNTGELFF. This sequence joins TRBV5-1 and TRBJ2-2; maybe TRBD1 (6 bases). Trimming left V 2 bases short and J 2 bases short, with 7 bases between. Germline CDR1 is SGHRS and CDR2 is YFSETQ. The CDR3 runs to 14 residues.

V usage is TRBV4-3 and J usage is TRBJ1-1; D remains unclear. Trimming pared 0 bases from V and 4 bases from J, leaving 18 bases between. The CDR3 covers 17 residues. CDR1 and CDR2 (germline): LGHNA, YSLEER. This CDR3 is CASSQDPGGGLLTEAFF. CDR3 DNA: TGCGCCAGCAGCCAAGACCCCGGAGGAGGGTTACTCACTGAAGCTTTCTTT.

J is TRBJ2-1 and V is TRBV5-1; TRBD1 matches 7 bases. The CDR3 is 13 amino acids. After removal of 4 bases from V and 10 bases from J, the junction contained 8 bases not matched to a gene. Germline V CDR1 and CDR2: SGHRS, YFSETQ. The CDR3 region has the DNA TGCGCCAGCAGCGTCAGACAGGGCTACGAGCAGTTCTTC. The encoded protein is CASSVRQGYEQFF.

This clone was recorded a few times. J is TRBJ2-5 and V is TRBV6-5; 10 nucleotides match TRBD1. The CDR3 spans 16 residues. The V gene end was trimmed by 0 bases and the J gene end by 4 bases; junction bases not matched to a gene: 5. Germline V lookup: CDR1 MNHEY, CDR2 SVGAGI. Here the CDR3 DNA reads TGTGCCAGCAGTTACTCGAGACAGGGGGCGCGAGAGACCCAGTACTTC. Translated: CASSYSRQGARETQYF.

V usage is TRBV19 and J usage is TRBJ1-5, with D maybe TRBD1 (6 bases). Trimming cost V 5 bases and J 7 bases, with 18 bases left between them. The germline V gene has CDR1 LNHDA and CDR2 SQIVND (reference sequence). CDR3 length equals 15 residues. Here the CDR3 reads CASSHRVSSGQPQHF. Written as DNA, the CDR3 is TGTGCCAGTAGTCACAGGGTTTCATCAGGCCAGCCCCAGCATTTT.

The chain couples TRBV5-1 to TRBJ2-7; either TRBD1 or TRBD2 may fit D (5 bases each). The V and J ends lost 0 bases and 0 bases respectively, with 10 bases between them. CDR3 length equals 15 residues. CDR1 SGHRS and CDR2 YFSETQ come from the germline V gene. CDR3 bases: TGCGCCAGCAGCTTGGCCTTTGGGACCTCCTACGAGCAGTACTTC. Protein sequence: CASSLAFGTSYEQYF.

The CDR3 nucleotides are TGCGCCAGCAGCTCCGGGGGGGGGAACACTGAAGCTTTCTTT. It is translated as CASSSGGGNTEAFF. The gene calls are TRBV5-1 and TRBJ1-1; perhaps TRBD1 as D (5 bases). The germline V gene encodes CDR1 SGHRS and CDR2 YFSETQ. With 3 bases removed from V and 1 base from J, the gap between germline ends came to 10 bases. There are 14 residues in the CDR3.

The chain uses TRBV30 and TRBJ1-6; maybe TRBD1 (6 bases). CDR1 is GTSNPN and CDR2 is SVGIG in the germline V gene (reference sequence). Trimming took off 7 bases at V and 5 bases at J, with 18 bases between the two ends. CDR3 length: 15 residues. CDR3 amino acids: CALRGGSVNNSPLHF. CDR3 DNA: TGTGCCTTGAGGGGGGGGTCTGTTAATAATTCACCCCTCCACTTT.

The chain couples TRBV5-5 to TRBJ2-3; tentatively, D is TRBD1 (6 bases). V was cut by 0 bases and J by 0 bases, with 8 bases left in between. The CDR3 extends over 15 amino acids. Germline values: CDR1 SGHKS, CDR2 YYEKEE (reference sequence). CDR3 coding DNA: TGTGCCAGCAGCTTGGGGACAGTTAGCACAGATACGCAGTATTTT. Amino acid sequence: CASSLGTVSTDTQYF. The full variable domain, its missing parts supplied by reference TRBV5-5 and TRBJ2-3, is DAGVTQSPTHLIKTRGQQVTLRCSPISGHKSVSWYQQVLGQGPQFIFQYYEKEERGRGNFPDRFSARQFPNYSSELNVNALLLGDSALYLCASSLGTVSTDTQYFGPGTRLTVL.

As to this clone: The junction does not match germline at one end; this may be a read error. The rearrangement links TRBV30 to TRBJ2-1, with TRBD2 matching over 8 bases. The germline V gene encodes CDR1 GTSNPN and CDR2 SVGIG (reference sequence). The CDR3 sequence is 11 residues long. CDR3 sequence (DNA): TGTGCCTGGAGCCCCGCGACTAGCGCGGTCTTC. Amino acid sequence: CAWSPATSAVF. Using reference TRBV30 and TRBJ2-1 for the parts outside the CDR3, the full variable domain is SQTIHQWPATLVQPVGSPLSLECTVEGTSNPNLYWYRQAAGRGLQLLFYSVGIGQISSEVPQNLSASRPQDRQFILSSKKLLLSDSGFYLCAWSPATSAVFGPGTRLTVL.